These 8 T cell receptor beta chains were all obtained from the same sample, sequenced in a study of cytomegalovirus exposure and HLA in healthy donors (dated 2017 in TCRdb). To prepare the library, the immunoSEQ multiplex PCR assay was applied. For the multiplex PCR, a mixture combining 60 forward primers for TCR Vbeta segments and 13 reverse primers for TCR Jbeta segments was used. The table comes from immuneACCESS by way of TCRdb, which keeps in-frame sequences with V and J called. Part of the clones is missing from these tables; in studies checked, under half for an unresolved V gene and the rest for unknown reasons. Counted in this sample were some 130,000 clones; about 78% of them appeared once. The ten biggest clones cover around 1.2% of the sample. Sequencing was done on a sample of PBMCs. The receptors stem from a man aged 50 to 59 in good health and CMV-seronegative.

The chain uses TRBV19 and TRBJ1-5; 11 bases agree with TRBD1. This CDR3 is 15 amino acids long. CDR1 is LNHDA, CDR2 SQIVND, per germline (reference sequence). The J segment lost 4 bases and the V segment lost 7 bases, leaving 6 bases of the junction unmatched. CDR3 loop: CASTPDRGPNQPQHF. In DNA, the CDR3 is TGTGCCAGTACCCCGGACAGGGGGCCAAATCAGCCCCAGCATTTT. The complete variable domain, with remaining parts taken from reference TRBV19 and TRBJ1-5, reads DGGITQSPKYLFRKEGQNVTLSCEQNLNHDAMYWYRQDPGQGLRLIYYSQIVNDFQKGDIAEGYSVSREKKESFPLTVTSAQKNPTAFYLCASTPDRGPNQPQHFGDGTRLSIL.

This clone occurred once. The CDR3 loop reads CASSPSSGYTDTQYF. CDR3 coding DNA: TGTGCCAGCAGTCCCTCTAGCGGGTACACAGATACGCAGTATTTT. The chain recombines TRBV6-5 with TRBJ2-3, with TRBD2 identical over 8 bases. Looked up from germline, CDR1 is MNHEY and CDR2 is SVGAGI. V lost 5 bases, J lost 2 bases, and 6 bases stayed unmatched. The CDR3 runs 15 residues.

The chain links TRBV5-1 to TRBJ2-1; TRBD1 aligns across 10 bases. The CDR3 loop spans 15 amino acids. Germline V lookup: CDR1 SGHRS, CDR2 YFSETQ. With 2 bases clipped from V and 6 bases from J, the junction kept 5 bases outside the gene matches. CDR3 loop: CASSLLDRGVNEQFF. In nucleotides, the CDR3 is TGCGCCAGCAGCTTACTGGACAGGGGGGTCAATGAGCAGTTCTTC.

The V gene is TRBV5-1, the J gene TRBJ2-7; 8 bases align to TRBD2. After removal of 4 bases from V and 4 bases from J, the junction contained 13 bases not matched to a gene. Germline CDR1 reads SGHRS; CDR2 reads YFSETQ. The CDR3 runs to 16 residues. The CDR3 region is CASSPEPGLVFYEQYF. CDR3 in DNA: TGCGCCAGCAGCCCGGAACCGGGACTAGTCTTTTACGAGCAGTACTTC.

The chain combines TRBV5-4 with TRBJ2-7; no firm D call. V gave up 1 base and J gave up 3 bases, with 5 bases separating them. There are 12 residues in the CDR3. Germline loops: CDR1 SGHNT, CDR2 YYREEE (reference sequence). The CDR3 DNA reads TGTGCCAGCAGCTTGAACAGCTACGAGCAGTACTTC. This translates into CASSLNSYEQYF.

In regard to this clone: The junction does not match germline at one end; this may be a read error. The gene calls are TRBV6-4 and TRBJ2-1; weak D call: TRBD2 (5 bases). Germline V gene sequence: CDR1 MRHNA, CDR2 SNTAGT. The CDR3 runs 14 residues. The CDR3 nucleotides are TGTGCCGGCAGTCGGGATTTCGGATACAATGAGCAGTTCTTC. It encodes CAGSRDFGYNEQFF.

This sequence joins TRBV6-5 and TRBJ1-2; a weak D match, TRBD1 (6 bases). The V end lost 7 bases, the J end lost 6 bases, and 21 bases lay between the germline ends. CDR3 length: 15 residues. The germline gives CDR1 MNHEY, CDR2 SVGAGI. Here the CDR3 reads CASITKGGPLDGYTF. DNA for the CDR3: TGTGCCAGCATCACCAAGGGGGGGCCCTTGGATGGCTACACCTTC.

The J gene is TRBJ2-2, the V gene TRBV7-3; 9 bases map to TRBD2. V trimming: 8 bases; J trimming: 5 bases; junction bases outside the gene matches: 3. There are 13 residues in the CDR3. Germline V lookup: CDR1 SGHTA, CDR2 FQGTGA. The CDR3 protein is CASAGGVTGELFF. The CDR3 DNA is TGTGCCAGCGCGGGAGGGGTTACCGGGGAGCTGTTTTTT.